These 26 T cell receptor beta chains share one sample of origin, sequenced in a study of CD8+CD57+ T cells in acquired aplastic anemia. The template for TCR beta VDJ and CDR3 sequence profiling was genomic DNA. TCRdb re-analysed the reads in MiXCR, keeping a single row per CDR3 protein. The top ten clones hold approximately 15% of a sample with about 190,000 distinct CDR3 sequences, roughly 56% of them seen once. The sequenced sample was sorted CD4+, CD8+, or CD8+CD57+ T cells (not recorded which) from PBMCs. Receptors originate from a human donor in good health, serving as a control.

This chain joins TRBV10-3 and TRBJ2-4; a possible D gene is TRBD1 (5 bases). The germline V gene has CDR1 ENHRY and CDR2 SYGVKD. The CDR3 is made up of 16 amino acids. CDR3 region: CVSSQRTFLAKNIQYF. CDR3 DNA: TGTGTCAGCAGCCAAAGGACATTCCTAGCCAAAAACATTCAGTACTTC.

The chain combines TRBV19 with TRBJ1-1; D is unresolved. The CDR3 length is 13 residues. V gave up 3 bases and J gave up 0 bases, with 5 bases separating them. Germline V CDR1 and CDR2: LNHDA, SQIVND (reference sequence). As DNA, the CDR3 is TGTGCCAGTAGTATTATGGTGAACACTGAAGCTTTCTTT. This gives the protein CASSIMVNTEAFF.

The CDR3 spells CASSESRSHSGNTIYF. The CDR3 nucleotides are TGTGCCAGCAGTGAATCCCGCTCCCACTCTGGAAACACCATATATTTT. This rearrangement joins TRBV25-1 to TRBJ1-3; D gene ambiguous. The CDR3 is 16 residues long. V was shortened by 1 base and J by 0 bases, with 10 bases between the two germline ends. The germline V gene has CDR1 MGHDK and CDR2 SYGVNS.

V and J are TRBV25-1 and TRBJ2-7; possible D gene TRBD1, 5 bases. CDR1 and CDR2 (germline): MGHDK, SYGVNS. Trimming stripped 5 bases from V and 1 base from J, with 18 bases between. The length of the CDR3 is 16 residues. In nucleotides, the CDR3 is TGTGCCAGCAGTCCAATCGGCACAGGACCTTCCTACGAGCAGTACTTC. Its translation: CASSPIGTGPSYEQYF.

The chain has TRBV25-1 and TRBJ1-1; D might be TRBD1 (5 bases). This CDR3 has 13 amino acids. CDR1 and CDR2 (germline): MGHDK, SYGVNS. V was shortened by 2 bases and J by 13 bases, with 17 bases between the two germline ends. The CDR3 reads CASSEGVANGGFF. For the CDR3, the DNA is TGTGCCAGCAGTGAAGGGGTCGCTAATGGGGGTTTCTTT. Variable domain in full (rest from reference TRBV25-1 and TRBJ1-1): EADIYQTPRYLVIGTGKKITLECSQTMGHDKMYWYQQDPGMELHLIHYSYGVNSTEKGDLSSESTVSRIRTEHFPLTLESARPSHTSQYLCASSEGVANGGFFGQGTRLTVV.

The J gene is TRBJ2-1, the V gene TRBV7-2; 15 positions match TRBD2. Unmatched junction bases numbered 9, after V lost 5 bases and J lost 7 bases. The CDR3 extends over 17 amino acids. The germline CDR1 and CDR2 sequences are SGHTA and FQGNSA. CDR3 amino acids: CASSLRTSGGAWNEQFF. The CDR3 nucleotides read TGTGCCAGCAGCCTACGGACTAGCGGGGGGGCCTGGAATGAGCAGTTCTTC.

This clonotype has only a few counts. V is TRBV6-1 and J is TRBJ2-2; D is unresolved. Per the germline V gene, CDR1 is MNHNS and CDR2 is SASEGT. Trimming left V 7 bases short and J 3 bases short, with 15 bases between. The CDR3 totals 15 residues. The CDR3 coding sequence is TGTGCCAGCAAAAAATCCAGCCAATACACCGGGGAGCTGTTTTTT. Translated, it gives CASKKSSQYTGELFF.

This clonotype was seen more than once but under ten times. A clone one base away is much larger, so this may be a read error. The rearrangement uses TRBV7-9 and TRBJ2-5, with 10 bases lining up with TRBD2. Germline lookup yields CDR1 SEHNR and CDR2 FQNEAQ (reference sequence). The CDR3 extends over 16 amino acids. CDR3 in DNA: TGTGCCGGCAGCTTAGGACTAGCGGCTTACCAAGAGACCCAGTACTTC. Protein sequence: CAGSLGLAAYQETQYF.

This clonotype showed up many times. CDR3 in DNA: TGTGCCACCAGTGATCCCGACAGGCTCACAGATACGCAGTATTTT. Protein sequence: CATSDPDRLTDTQYF. J is TRBJ2-3 and V is TRBV24-1; a weak D match, TRBD1 (6 bases). This CDR3 has 15 residues. The germline CDR1 and CDR2 sequences are KGHDR and SFDVKD. V was cut by 3 bases and J by 2 bases, with 11 bases left in between.

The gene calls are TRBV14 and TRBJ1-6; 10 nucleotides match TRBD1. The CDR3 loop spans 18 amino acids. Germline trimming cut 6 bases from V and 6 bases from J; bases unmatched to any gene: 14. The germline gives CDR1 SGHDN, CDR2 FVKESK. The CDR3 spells CASSYMGTGVGFNSPLHF. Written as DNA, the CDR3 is TGTGCCAGCAGTTATATGGGGACAGGGGTGGGATTTAATTCACCCCTCCACTTT. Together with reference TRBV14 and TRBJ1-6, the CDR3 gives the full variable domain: EAGVTQFPSHSVIEKGQTVTLRCDPISGHDNLYWYRRVMGKEIKFLLHFVKESKQDESGMPNNRFLAERTGGTYSTLKVQPAELEDSGVYFCASSYMGTGVGFNSPLHFGNGTRLTVT.

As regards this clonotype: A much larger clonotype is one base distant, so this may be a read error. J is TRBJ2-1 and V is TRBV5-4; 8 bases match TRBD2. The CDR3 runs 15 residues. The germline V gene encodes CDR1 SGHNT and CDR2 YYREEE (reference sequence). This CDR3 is CVSSQSGGSYNEQFF. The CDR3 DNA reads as TGTGTCAGCAGCCAAAGCGGGGGCTCCTACAATGAGCAGTTCTTC.

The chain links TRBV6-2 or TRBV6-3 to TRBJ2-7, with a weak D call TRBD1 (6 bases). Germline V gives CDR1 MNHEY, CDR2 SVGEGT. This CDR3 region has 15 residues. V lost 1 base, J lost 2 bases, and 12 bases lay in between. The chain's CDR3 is CASSYLGTGPYEQYF. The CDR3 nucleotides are TGTGCCAGCAGTTACTTGGGAACAGGGCCCTACGAGCAGTACTTC.

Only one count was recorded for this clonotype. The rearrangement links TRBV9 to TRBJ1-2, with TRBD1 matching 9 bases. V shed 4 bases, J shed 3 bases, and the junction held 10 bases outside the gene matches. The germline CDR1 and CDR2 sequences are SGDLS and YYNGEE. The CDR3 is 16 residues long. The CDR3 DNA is TGTGCCAGCAGCCAACGGGACAGGGCCTCCTACTATGGCTACACCTTC. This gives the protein CASSQRDRASYYGYTF.

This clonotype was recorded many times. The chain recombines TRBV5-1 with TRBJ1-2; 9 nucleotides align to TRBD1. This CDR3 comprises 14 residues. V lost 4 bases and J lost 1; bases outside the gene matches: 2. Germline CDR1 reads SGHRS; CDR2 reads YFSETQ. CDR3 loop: CASSRTGDNYGYTF. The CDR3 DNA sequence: TGCGCCAGCAGCAGGACAGGGGATAACTATGGCTACACCTTC.

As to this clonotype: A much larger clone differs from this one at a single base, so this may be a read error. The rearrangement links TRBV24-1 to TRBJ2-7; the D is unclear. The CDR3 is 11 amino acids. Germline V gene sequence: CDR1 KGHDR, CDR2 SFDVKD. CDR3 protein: CASSFFDEQYF. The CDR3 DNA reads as TGTGCCAGCAGTTTTTTTGACGAGCAGTACTTC.

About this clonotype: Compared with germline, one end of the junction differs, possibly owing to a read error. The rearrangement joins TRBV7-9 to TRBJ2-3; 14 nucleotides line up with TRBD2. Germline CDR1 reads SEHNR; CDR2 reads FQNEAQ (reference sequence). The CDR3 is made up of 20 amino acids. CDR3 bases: TGTACCAGCAGCTTAAGCGGGACTAGCGGGGGAGCACTTGGCACAGATACGCAGTACTTT. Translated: CTSSLSGTSGGALGTDTQYF.

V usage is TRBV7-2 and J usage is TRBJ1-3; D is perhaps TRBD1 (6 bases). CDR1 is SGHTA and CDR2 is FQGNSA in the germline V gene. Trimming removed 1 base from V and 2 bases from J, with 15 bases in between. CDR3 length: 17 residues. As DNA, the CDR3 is TGTGCCAGCAGCTTAGGCCTACAGGGATCTCCTGGAAACACCATATATTTT. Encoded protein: CASSLGLQGSPGNTIYF.

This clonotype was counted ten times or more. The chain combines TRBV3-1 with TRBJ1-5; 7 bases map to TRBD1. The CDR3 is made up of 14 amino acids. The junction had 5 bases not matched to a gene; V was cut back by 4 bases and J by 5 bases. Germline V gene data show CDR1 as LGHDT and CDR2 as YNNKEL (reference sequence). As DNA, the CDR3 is TGTGCCAGCAGCCCAGGGGGGGGGGATCAGCCCCAGCATTTT. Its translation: CASSPGGGDQPQHF.

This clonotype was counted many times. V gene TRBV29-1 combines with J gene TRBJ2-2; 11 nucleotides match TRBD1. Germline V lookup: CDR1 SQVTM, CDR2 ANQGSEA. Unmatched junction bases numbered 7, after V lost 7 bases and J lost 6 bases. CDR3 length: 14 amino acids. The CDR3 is CSAPGQGGAGELFF. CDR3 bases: TGCAGCGCTCCGGGACAGGGGGGAGCCGGGGAGCTGTTTTTT.

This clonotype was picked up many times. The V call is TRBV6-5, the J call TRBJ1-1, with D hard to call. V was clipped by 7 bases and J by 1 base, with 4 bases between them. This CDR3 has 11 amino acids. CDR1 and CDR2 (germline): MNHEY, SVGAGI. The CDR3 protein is CASTQNTEAFF. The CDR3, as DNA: TGTGCCAGCACCCAGAACACTGAAGCTTTCTTT.

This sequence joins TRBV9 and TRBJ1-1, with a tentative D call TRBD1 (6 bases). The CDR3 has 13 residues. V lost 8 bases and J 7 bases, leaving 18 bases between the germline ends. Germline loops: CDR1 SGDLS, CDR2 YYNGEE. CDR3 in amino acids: CASGRWGGSEAFF. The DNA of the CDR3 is TGTGCCAGTGGGCGCTGGGGGGGCAGTGAAGCTTTCTTT.

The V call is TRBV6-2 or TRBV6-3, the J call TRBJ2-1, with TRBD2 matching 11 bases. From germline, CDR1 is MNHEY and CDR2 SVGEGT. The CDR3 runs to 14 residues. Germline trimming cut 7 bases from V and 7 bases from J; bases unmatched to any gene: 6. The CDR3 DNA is TGTGCCAGCACCTATAGCGGGGGGGGTAATGAGCAGTTCTTC. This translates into CASTYSGGGNEQFF.

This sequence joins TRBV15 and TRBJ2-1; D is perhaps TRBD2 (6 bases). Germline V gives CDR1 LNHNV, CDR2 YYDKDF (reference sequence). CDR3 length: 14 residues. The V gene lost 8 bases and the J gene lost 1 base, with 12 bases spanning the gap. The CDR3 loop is CATLEGRSYNEQFF. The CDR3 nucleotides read TGTGCCACCCTGGAGGGGCGTTCCTACAATGAGCAGTTCTTC.

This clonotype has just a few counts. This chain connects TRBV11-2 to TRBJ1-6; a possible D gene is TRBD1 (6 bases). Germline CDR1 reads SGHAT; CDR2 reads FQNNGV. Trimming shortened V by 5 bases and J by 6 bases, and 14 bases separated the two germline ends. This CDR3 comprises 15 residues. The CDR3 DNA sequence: TGTGCCAGCAGCCTAAGGGGGGGAGCTAATTCACCCCTCCACTTT. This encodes CASSLRGGANSPLHF.

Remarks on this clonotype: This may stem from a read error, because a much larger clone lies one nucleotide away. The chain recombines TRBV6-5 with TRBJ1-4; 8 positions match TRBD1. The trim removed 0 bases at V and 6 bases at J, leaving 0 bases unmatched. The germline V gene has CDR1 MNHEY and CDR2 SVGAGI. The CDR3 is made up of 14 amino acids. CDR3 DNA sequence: TGTGCCAGCAGTTACTCGGGACAGGATGAAAAACTGTTTTTT. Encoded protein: CASSYSGQDEKLFF.

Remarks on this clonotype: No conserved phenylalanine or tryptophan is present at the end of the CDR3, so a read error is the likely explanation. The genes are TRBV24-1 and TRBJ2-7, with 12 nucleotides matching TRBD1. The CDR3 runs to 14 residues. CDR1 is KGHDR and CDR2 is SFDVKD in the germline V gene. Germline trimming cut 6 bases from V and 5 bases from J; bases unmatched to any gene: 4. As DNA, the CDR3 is TGTGCCACCAGTCCCGGGACAGGGGGCGACGAGCAGTACTGC. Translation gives CATSPGTGGDEQYC.